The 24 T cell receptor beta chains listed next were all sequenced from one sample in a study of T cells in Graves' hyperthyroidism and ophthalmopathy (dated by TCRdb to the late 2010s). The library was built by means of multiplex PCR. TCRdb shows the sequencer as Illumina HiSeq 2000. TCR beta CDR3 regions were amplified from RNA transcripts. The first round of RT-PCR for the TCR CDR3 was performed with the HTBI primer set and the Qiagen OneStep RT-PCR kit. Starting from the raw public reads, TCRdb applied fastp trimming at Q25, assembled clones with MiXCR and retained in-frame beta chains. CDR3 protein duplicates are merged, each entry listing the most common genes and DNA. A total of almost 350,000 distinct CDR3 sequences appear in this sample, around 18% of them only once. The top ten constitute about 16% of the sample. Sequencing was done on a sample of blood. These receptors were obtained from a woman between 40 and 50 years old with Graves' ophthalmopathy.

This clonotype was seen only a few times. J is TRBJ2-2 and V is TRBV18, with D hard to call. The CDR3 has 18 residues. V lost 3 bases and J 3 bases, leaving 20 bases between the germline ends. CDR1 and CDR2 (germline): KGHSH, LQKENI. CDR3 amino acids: CASSPIISFSVDTGELFF. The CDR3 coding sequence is TGTGCCAGCTCACCCATCATCAGCTTTTCGGTTGACACCGGGGAGCTGTTTTTT.

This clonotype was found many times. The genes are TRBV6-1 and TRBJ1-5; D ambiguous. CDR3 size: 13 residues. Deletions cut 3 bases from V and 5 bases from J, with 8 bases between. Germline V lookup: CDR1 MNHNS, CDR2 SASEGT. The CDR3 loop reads CASSDWVDQPQHF. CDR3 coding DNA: TGTGCCAGCAGTGATTGGGTGGATCAGCCCCAGCATTTT.

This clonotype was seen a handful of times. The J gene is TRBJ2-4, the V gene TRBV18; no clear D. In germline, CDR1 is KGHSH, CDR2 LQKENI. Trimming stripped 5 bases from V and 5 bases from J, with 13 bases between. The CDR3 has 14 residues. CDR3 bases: TGTGCCAGCTCAGAAGTAGTTGAAGAAAACATTCAGTACTTC. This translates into CASSEVVEENIQYF.

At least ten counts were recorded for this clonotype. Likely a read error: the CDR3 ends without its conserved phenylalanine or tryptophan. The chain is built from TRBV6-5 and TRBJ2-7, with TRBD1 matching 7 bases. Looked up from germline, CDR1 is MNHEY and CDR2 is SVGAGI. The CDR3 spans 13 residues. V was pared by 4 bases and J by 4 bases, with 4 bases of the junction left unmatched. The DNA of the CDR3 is TGTGCCAGCAGTTTAGGGGGCTGGTACGAGCAGTACCTC. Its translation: CASSLGGWYEQYL.

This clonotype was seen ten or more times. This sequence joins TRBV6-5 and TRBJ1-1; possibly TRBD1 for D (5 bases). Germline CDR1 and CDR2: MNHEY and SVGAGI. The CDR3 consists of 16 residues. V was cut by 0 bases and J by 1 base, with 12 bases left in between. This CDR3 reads CASSYSPGGTNTEAFF. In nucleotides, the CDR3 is TGTGCCAGCAGTTACTCCCCGGGGGGAACGAACACTGAAGCTTTCTTT.

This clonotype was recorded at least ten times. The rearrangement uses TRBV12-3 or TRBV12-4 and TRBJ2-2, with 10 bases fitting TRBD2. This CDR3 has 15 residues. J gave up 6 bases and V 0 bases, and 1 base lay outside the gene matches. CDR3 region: CASSLAGLASGELFF. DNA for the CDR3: TGTGCCAGCAGTTTAGCGGGACTAGCGTCCGGGGAGCTGTTTTTT.

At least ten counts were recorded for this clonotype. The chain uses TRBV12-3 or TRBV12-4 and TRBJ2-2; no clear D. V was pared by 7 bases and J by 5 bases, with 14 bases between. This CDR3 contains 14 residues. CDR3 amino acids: CASISRQATGELFF. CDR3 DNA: TGTGCCAGCATCAGTCGGCAGGCGACCGGGGAGCTGTTTTTT.

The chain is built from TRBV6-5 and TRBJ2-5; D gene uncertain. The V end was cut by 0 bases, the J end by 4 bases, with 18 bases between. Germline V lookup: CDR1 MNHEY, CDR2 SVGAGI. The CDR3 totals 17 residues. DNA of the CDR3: TGTGCCAGCAGTTACTCGGGGTTTGACCGTTTACGAGAGACCCAGTACTTC. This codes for CASSYSGFDRLRETQYF.

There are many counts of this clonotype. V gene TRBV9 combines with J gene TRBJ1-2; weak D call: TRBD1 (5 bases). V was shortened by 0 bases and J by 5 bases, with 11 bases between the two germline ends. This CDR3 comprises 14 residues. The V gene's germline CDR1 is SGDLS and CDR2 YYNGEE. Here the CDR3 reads CASSVALEGYGYTF. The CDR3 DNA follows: TGTGCCAGCAGCGTAGCATTGGAGGGGTATGGCTACACCTTC.

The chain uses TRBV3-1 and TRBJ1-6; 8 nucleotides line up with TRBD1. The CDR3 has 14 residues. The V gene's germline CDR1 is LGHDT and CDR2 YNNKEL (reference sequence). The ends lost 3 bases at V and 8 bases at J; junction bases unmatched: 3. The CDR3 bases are TGTGCCAGCAGCCACACAGGGGGGGATTCACCCCTCCACTTT. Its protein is CASSHTGGDSPLHF.

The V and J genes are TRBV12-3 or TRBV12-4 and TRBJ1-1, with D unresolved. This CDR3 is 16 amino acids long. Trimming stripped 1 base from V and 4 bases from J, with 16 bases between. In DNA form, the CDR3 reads TGTGCCAGCAGTTTAGTAGTTGGGTCGGAGATCACTGAAGCTTTCTTT. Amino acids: CASSLVVGSEITEAFF.

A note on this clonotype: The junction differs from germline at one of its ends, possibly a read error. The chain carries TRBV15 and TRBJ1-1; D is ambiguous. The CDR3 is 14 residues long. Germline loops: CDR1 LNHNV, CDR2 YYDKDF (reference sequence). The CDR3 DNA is TGTGCCACCAGCAGAGTTGGAGGCATCACTGAAGCTTACTTT. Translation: CATSRVGGITEAYF.

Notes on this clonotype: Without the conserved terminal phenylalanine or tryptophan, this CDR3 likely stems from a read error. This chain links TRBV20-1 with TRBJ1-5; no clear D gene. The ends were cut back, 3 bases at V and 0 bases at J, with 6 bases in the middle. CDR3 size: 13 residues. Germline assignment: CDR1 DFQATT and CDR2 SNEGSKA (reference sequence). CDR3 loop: CSARAYSNQPQHL. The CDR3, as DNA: TGCAGTGCTAGGGCCTATAGCAATCAGCCCCAGCATCTT.

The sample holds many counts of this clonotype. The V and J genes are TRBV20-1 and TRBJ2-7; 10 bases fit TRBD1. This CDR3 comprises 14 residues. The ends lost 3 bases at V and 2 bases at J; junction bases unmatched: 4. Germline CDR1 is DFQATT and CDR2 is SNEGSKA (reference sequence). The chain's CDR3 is CSARGTGATYEQYF. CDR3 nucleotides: TGCAGTGCTAGGGGGACAGGGGCTACCTACGAGCAGTACTTC.

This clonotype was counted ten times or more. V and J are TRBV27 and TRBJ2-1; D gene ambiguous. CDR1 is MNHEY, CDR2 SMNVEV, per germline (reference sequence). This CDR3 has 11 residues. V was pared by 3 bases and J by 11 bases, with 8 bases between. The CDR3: CASSFLAQQFF. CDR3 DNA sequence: TGTGCCAGCAGTTTTTTGGCGCAGCAGTTCTTC.

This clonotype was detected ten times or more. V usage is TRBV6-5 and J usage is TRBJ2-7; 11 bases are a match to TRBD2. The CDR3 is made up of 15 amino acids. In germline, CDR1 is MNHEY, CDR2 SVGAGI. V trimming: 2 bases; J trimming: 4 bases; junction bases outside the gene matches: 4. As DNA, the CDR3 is TGTGCCAGCAGTTACGGGGCTAGCGGGAGGTACGAGCAGTACTTC. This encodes CASSYGASGRYEQYF.

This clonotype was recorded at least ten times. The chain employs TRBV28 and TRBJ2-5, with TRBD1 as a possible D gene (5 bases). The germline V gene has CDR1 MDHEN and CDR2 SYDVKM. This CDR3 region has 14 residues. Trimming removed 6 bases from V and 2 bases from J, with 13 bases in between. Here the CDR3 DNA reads TGTGCCAGCAGAAGGCAGGGCCGGCAAGAGACCCAGTACTTC. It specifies CASRRQGRQETQYF. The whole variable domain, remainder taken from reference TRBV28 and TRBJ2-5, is DVKVTQSSRYLVKRTGEKVFLECVQDMDHENMFWYRQDPGLGLRLIYFSYDVKMKEKGDIPEGYSVSREKKERFSLILESASTNQTSMYLCASRRQGRQETQYFGPGTRLLVL.

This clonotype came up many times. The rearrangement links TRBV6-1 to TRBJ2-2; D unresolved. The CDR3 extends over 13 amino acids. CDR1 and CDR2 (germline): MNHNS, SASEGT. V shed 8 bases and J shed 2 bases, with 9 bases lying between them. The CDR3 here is CASSYLNTGELFF. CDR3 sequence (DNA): TGTGCCAGCTCCTACTTAAACACCGGGGAGCTGTTTTTT.

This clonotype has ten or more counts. Written as DNA, the CDR3 is TGTGCTAGTGGTTTGCTCTCCGGGACTTCGAACACCGGGGAGCTGTTTTTT. Amino acid sequence: CASGLLSGTSNTGELFF. The chain joins TRBV12-5 to TRBJ2-2; a possible D gene is TRBD2 (6 bases). CDR1 and CDR2 (germline): LGHNT, FRNRAP. The CDR3 sequence is 17 residues long. With 2 bases removed from V and 0 bases from J, the gap between germline ends came to 13 bases.

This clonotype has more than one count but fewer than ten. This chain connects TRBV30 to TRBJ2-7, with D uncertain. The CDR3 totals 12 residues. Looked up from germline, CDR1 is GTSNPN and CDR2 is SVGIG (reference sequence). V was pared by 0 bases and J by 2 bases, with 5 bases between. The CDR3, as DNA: TGTGCCTGGAGTGTACATCCCTACGAGCAGTACTTC. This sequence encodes CAWSVHPYEQYF.

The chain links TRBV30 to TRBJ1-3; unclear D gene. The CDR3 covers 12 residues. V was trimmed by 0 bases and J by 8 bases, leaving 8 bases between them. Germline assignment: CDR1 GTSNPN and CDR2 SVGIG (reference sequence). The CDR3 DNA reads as TGTGCCTGGAGTGTACGGCGGGACACCATATATTTT. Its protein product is CAWSVRRDTIYF.

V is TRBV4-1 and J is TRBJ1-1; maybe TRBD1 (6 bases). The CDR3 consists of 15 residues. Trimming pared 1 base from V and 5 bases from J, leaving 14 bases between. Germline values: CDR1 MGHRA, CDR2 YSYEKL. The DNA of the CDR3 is TGCGCCAGCAGCCAAGGGGGGGGGCTCTTAACTGAAGCTTTCTTT. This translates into CASSQGGGLLTEAFF.

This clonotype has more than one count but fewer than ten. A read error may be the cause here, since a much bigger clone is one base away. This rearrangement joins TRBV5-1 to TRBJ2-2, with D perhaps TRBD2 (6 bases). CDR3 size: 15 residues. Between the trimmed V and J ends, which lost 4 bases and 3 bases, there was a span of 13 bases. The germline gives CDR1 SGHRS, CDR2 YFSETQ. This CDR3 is CASSDAGPDTGELFF. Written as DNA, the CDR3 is TGCGCCAGCAGCGACGCGGGACCTGACACCGGGGAGCTGTTTTTT.

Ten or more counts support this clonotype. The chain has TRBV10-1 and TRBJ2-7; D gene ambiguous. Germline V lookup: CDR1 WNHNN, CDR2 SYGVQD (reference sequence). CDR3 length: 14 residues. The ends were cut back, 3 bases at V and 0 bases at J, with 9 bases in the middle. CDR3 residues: CASSEGWVSYEQYF. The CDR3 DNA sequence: TGCGCCAGCAGTGAAGGCTGGGTCTCCTACGAGCAGTACTTC.